This T cell receptor (beta chain) was observed in a study of Tregs in tolerant kidney transplant recipients. Overall study findings and caveats: The most relevant donor-specific Treg TCRbeta repertoire apparently came from expansion with activated donor B cells.

The repertoire was sequenced with immunoSEQ multiplex PCR; TCRdb's copy has only in-frame clones and lacks some. The sample carries some 240,000 clones, 84% recorded once. V lost 2 bases and J 4 bases, leaving 13 bases between the germline ends. Germline V gene sequence: CDR1 GTSNPN, CDR2 SVGIG (reference sequence). This CDR3 is 14 amino acids long. This clone showed up just once. The antigen is undetermined. This clonotype was sampled from a human donor in good health. The V gene is TRBV30, the J gene TRBJ2-3; D not resolved. Sequenced material: CD4+ T cells from blood. The CDR3 coding sequence is TGTGCCTGGAGTTCCCCGAGAGGCTCAGATACGCAGTATTTT. Protein sequence: CAWSSPRGSDTQYF.